The clone carrying this TCR beta chain appeared a single time. Measured with immunoSEQ multiplex PCR; TCRdb has only the in-frame clones, and not every one. The table records 150,000 or so clones, 90% to 95% of them present only once. This sample was included in a study of control samples from healthy donors and cancer patients. Trimming cost V 4 bases and J 3 bases, with 12 bases left between them. The germline gives CDR1 SGHTA, CDR2 FQGTGA. This CDR3 is 14 amino acids long. Sequences were obtained from blood. This chain links TRBV7-3 with TRBJ2-5; TRBD1 might be the D (6 bases). The clonotype originates from a man aged 40-49 years in good health. CDR3 DNA: TGTGCCAGCAGCTCCGTAGGGGGAGAAGAGACCCAGTACTTC. Protein: CASSSVGGEETQYF.